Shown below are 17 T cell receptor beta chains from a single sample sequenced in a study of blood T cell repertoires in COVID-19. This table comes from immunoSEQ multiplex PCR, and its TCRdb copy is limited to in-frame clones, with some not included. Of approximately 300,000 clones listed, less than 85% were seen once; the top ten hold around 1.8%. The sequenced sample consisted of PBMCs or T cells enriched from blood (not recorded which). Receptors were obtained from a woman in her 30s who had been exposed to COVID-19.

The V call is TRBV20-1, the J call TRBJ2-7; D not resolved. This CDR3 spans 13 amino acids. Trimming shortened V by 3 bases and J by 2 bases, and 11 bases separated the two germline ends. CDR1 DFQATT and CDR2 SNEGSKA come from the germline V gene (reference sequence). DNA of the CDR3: TGCAGTGCTAGTCCTACTACTACCTACGAGCAGTACTTC. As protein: CSASPTTTYEQYF.

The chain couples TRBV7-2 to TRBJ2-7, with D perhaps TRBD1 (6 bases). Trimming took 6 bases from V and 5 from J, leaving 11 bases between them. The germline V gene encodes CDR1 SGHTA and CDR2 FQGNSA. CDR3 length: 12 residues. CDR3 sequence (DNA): TGTGCCAGCAGTTTCTCAGGGGACGAGCAGTACTTC. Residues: CASSFSGDEQYF.

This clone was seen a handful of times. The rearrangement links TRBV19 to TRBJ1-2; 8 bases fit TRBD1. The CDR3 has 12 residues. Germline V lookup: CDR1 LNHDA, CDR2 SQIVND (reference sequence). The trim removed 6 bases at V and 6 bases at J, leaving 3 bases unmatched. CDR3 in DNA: TGTGCCAGTAGGGACAGGGCGAATGGCTACACCTTC. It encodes CASRDRANGYTF.

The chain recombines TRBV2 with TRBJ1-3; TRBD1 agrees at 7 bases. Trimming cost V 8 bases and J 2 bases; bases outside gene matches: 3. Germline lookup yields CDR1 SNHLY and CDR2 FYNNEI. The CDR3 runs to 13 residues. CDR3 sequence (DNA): TGTGCCAGCCGACAGGGCGCTGGAAACACCATATATTTT. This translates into CASRQGAGNTIYF.

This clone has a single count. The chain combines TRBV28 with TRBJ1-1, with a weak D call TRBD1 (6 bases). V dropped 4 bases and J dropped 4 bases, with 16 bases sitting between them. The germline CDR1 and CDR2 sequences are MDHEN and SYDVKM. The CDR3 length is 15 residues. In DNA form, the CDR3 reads TGTGCCAGCAGTTCCGTGGGGGCAGGTCCCACTGAAGCTTTCTTT. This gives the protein CASSSVGAGPTEAFF.

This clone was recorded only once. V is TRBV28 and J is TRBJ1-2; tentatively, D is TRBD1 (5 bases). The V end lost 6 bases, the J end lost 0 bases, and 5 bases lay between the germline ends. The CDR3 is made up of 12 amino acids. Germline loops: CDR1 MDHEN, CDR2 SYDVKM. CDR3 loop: CASRGANYGYTF. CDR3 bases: TGTGCCAGCAGAGGGGCTAACTATGGCTACACCTTC.

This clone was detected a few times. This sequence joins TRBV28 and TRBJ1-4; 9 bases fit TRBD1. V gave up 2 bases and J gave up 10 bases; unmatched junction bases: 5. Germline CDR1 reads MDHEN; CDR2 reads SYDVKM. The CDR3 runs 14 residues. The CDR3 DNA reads TGTGCCAGCAGTTTACTCGACAGGGGGGCAAAACTGTTTTTT. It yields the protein CASSLLDRGAKLFF.

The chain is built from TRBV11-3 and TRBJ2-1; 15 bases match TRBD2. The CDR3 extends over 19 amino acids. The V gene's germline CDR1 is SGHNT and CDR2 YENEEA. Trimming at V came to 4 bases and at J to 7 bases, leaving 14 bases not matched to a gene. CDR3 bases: TGTGCCAGCAGCTCTCGCCTAGGACTAGCGGGGGGGGAAGAGAATGAGCAGTTCTTC. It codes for CASSSRLGLAGGEENEQFF. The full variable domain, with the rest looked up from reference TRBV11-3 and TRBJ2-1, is EAGVVQSPRYKIIEKKQPVAFWCNPISGHNTLYWYLQNLGQGPELLIRYENEEAVDDSQLPKDRFSAERLKGVDSTLKIQPAELGDSAVYLCASSSRLGLAGGEENEQFFGPGTRLTVL.

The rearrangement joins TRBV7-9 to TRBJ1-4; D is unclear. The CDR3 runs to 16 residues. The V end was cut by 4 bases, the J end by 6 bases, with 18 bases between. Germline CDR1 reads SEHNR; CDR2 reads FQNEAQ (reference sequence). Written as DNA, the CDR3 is TGTGCCAGCAGCTCTACGTCGACCAGGAGGGATGAAAAACTGTTTTTT. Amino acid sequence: CASSSTSTRRDEKLFF.

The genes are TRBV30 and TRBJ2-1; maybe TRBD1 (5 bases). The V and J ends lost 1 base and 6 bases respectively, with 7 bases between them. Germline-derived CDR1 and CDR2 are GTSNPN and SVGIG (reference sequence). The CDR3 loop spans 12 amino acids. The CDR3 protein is CAWSGQGNEQFF. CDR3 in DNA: TGTGCCTGGAGTGGTCAGGGCAATGAGCAGTTCTTC.

The CDR3 bases are TGCGCCAGCAGCTTGGATTCAGTTTGGAGTGGCTACACCTTC. It specifies CASSLDSVWSGYTF. The gene calls are TRBV5-1 and TRBJ1-2, with unresolved D. With 0 bases removed from V and 7 bases from J, the gap between germline ends came to 13 bases. The germline gives CDR1 SGHRS, CDR2 YFSETQ. The CDR3 is 14 residues long.

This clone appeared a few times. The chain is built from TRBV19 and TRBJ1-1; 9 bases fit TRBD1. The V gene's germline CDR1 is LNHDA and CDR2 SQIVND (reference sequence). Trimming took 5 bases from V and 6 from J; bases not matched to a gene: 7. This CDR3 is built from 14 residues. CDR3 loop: CASSPWDRVAEAFF. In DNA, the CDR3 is TGTGCCAGTAGTCCCTGGGACAGGGTAGCTGAAGCTTTCTTT. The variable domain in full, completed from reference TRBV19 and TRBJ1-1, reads DGGITQSPKYLFRKEGQNVTLSCEQNLNHDAMYWYRQDPGQGLRLIYYSQIVNDFQKGDIAEGYSVSREKKESFPLTVTSAQKNPTAFYLCASSPWDRVAEAFFGQGTRLTVV.

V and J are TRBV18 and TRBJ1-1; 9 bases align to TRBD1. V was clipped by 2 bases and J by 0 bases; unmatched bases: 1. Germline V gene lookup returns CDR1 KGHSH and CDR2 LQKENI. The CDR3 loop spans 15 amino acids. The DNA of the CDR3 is TGTGCCAGCTCACCAGGACAGGGGATGAACACTGAAGCTTTCTTT. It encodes CASSPGQGMNTEAFF.

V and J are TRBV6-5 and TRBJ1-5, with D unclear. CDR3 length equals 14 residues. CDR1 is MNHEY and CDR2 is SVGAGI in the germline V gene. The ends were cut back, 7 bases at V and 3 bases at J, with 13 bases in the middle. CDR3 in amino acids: CASKGEVDNQPQHF. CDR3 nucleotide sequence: TGTGCCAGCAAAGGCGAGGTGGACAATCAGCCCCAGCATTTT.

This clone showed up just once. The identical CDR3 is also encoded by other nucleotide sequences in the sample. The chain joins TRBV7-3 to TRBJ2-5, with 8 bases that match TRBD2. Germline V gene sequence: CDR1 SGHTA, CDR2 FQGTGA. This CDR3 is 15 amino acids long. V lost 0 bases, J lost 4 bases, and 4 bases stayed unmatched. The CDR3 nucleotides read TGTGCCAGCAGCTTAACGGGGCGGGGGGTAGAGACCCAGTACTTC. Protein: CASSLTGRGVETQYF.

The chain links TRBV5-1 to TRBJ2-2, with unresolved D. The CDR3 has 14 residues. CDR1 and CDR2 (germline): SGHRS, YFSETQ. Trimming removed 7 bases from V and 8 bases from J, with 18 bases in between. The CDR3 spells CASRPSTESGELFF. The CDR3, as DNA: TGCGCCAGCCGTCCGTCTACAGAGTCTGGGGAGCTGTTTTTT.

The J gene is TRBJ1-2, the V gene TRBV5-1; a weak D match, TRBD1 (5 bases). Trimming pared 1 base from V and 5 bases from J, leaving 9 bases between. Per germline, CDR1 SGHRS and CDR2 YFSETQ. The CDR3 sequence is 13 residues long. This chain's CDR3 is CASSLPGQYGYTF. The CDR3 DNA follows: TGCGCCAGCAGCTTGCCAGGGCAATATGGCTACACCTTC. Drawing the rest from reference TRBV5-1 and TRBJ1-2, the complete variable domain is KAGVTQTPRYLIKTRGQQVTLSCSPISGHRSVSWYQQTPGQGLQFLFEYFSETQRNKGNFPGRFSGRQFSNSRSEMNVSTLELGDSALYLCASSLPGQYGYTFGSGTRLTVV.